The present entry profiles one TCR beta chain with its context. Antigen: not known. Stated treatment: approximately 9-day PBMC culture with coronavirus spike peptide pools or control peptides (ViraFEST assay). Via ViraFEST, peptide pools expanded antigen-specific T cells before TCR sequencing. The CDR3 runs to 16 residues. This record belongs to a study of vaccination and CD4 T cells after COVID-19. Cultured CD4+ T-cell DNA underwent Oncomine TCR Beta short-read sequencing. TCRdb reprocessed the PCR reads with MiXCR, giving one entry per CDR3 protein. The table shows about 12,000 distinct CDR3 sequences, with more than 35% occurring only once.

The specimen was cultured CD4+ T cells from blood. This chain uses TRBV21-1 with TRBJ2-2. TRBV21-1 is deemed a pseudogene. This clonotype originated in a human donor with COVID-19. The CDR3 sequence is CASSKEGKQNTGELFF. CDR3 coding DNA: TGTGCCAGCAGCAAAGAAGGCAAGCAGAACACCGGGGAGCTGTTTTTT.